The 30 T cell receptor beta chains below all came from one sample that was sequenced in a study of T cells of healthy individuals. MiXCR, applied by TCRdb to the 5' RACE reads, yields one record per CDR3 protein. The sample records tens of thousands of distinct CDR3 sequences, around 16% being singletons. These receptors all stem from a human donor in good health.

Regarding this clonotype: This may stem from a read error, because a much larger clone lies one nucleotide away. The rearrangement uses TRBV5-1 and TRBJ1-2; no definite D call. CDR1 is SGHRS and CDR2 is YFSETQ in the germline V gene. The CDR3 extends over 14 amino acids. CDR3 nucleotides: TGCGCCAGCAGCCTGACCAACGAGCAGTATGGCTACAACTTC. Protein sequence: CASSLTNEQYGYNF. The full variable domain, with the rest looked up from reference TRBV5-1 and TRBJ1-2, is KAGVTQTPRYLIKTRGQQVTLSCSPISGHRSVSWYQQTPGQGLQFLFEYFSETQRNKGNFPGRFSGRQFSNSRSEMNVSTLELGDSALYLCASSLTNEQYGYNFGSGTRLTVV.

This clonotype has a handful of counts. V gene TRBV20-1 combines with J gene TRBJ2-2; 7 bases match TRBD1. This CDR3 is 14 amino acids long. Germline V lookup: CDR1 DFQATT, CDR2 SNEGSKA (reference sequence). The V and J ends lost 3 bases and 5 bases, in that order; junction bases with no gene match: 6. The CDR3 coding sequence is TGCAGTGCTAGGGAGACAGGGCTAACCGGGGAGCTGTTTTTT. It translates to CSARETGLTGELFF.

This clonotype was recorded a few times. The V gene is TRBV5-6, the J gene TRBJ2-1; TRBD2 matches 12 bases. V gave up 0 bases and J gave up 1 base; unmatched junction bases: 14. The length of the CDR3 is 21 residues. Per germline, CDR1 SGHDT and CDR2 YYEEEE. The CDR3 DNA is TGTGCCAGCAGCTTGGTGCTTGTGACTAGCGGGAGAGGGGTATCCTACAATGAGCAGTTCTTC. As protein: CASSLVLVTSGRGVSYNEQFF.

This clonotype came up a few times. This chain uses TRBV15 with TRBJ2-3; 7 nucleotides agree with TRBD2. With V trimmed by 5 bases and J by 0 bases, 8 bases remained unmatched. Per germline, CDR1 LNHNV and CDR2 YYDKDF (reference sequence). This CDR3 has 16 residues. CDR3 protein: CATSGWQRGSTDTQYF. CDR3 nucleotide sequence: TGTGCCACCAGCGGCTGGCAGCGGGGAAGCACAGATACGCAGTATTTT. The full variable domain, completed using reference TRBV15 and TRBJ2-3, is DAMVIQNPRYQVTQFGKPVTLSCSQTLNHNVMYWYQQKSSQAPKLLFHYYDKDFNNEADTPDNFQSRRPNTSFCFLDIRSPGLGDTAMYLCATSGWQRGSTDTQYFGPGTRLTVL.

The V gene is TRBV7-3, the J gene TRBJ2-3, with D perhaps assigned TRBD1 or TRBD2 (5 bases each). The CDR3 length is 16 residues. From germline, CDR1 is SGHTA and CDR2 FQGTGA. Trimming pared 1 base from V and 1 base from J, leaving 12 bases between. For the CDR3, the DNA is TGTGCCAGCAGCTTAAGAGAGGGGATGGGCACAGATACGCAGTATTTT. Its protein product is CASSLREGMGTDTQYF. The full variable domain, completed using reference TRBV7-3 and TRBJ2-3, is GAGVSQTPSNKVTEKGKYVELRCDPISGHTALYWYRQSLGQGPEFLIYFQGTGAADDSGLPNDRFFAVRPEGSVSTLKIQRTERGDSAVYLCASSLREGMGTDTQYFGPGTRLTVL.

The chain is built from TRBV12-3 or TRBV12-4 and TRBJ2-3; 12 bases fit TRBD2. Germline trimming cut 8 bases from V and 5 bases from J; bases unmatched to any gene: 2. The CDR3 is made up of 13 amino acids. The CDR3 region is CASGGLAGDTQYF. The CDR3 DNA reads TGTGCCAGCGGGGGACTAGCGGGAGATACGCAGTATTTT.

This clonotype was observed many times. This chain connects TRBV6-4 to TRBJ2-5; D gene ambiguous. Trimming removed 0 bases at V and 4 bases at J, with 6 bases between. CDR3 length: 13 amino acids. CDR1 is MRHNA and CDR2 is SNTAGT in the germline V gene. The CDR3 loop is CASSDSERETQYF. CDR3 in DNA: TGTGCCAGCAGTGACTCGGAGCGAGAGACCCAGTACTTC.

This clonotype was observed a few times. The chain joins TRBV7-3 to TRBJ2-5; either TRBD1 or TRBD2 may fit D (5 bases each). With 6 bases removed from V and 7 bases from J, the gap between germline ends came to 15 bases. This CDR3 contains 13 residues. Germline V gives CDR1 SGHTA, CDR2 FQGTGA. The CDR3 loop reads CASSLTQRGTQYF. The CDR3 DNA reads TGTGCCAGCAGTCTCACCCAGAGGGGGACCCAGTACTTC.

In this sample, this clonotype is medium-sized. The rearrangement joins TRBV29-1 to TRBJ1-4, with 7 bases lining up with TRBD1. Losses at the gene ends were 7 bases for V and 5 bases for J; bases not matched to a gene: 4. Germline-derived CDR1 and CDR2 are SQVTM and ANQGSEA. This CDR3 has 12 amino acids. CDR3 amino acids: CSALQGNEKLFF. CDR3 sequence (DNA): TGCAGCGCGTTACAGGGGAATGAAAAACTGTTTTTT.

This clonotype was seen only a few times. The rearrangement joins TRBV5-1 to TRBJ1-3; no definite D call. This CDR3 is built from 14 residues. Trimming removed 4 bases at V and 0 bases at J, with 8 bases between. The germline CDR1 and CDR2 sequences are SGHRS and YFSETQ. CDR3 in DNA: TGCGCCAGCAGCACAGAGTACTCTGGAAACACCATATATTTT. Translation gives CASSTEYSGNTIYF. The full variable domain, its missing parts supplied by reference TRBV5-1 and TRBJ1-3, is KAGVTQTPRYLIKTRGQQVTLSCSPISGHRSVSWYQQTPGQGLQFLFEYFSETQRNKGNFPGRFSGRQFSNSRSEMNVSTLELGDSALYLCASSTEYSGNTIYFGEGSWLTVV.

By frequency in the sample, this clonotype is medium-sized (0.01 to 0.1%). This chain uses TRBV12-3 or TRBV12-4 with TRBJ1-1, with D possibly TRBD1 on 5 matching bases. This CDR3 is 14 amino acids long. V was cut by 6 bases and J by 4 bases, with 15 bases left in between. The CDR3 sequence is CASRGEGWGTEAFF. The CDR3, as DNA: TGTGCCAGCAGGGGGGAGGGCTGGGGCACTGAAGCTTTCTTT.

This clonotype appeared a few times. The chain is built from TRBV3-1 and TRBJ2-5; 8 bases match TRBD1. Per germline, CDR1 LGHDT and CDR2 YNNKEL (reference sequence). CDR3 length equals 19 residues. Germline trimming cut 0 bases from V and 1 base from J; bases unmatched to any gene: 13. For the CDR3, the DNA is TGTGCCAGCAGCCAAGAGGCTCGTCAGGGGGCGCCCACCCAAGAGACCCAGTACTTC. Translating gives CASSQEARQGAPTQETQYF.

This clonotype showed up just a few times. The chain recombines TRBV19 with TRBJ2-1, with a weak D call TRBD2 (6 bases). Germline CDR1 LNHDA, CDR2 SQIVND (reference sequence). The ends were cut back, 3 bases at V and 10 bases at J, with 19 bases in the middle. The CDR3 spans 15 residues. The DNA of the CDR3 is TGTGCCAGTAGTATTTTGACTAGTAGGGGATTGGAGCAGTTCTTC. This sequence encodes CASSILTSRGLEQFF.

This chain connects TRBV5-1 to TRBJ2-7; TRBD1 is a possible D gene (5 bases). CDR1 and CDR2 (germline): SGHRS, YFSETQ. The CDR3 runs to 16 residues. V was clipped by 3 bases and J by 4 bases, with 20 bases between them. The CDR3 nucleotides read TGCGCCAGCAGCTCCCCCCCCGGCAGGGTGGGTTACGAGCAGTACTTC. Translated: CASSSPPGRVGYEQYF.

This clonotype was found many times. The genes are TRBV5-1 and TRBJ2-3; tentatively, D is TRBD1 (5 bases). Per the germline V gene, CDR1 is SGHRS and CDR2 is YFSETQ. The V gene lost 0 bases and the J gene lost 2 bases, with 7 bases spanning the gap. This CDR3 has 14 amino acids. For the CDR3, the DNA is TGCGCCAGCAGCTTGGTTGGGGCCACAGATACGCAGTATTTT. Its translation is CASSLVGATDTQYF.

This clonotype was counted only a few times. The chain carries TRBV7-2 and TRBJ2-1; D uncertain. V was shortened by 2 bases and J by 5 bases, with 16 bases between the two germline ends. Per the germline V gene, CDR1 is SGHTA and CDR2 is FQGNSA. The CDR3 contains 16 residues. In nucleotides, the CDR3 is TGTGCCAGCAGCTTACCTGGAAGCGCTGCTGACAATGAGCAGTTCTTC. This translates into CASSLPGSAADNEQFF.

Many counts were recorded for this clonotype. The V call is TRBV29-1, the J call TRBJ1-5; maybe TRBD1 (5 bases). The CDR3 loop spans 14 amino acids. V gave up 4 bases and J gave up 4 bases, with 14 bases separating them. Germline V gene sequence: CDR1 SQVTM, CDR2 ANQGSEA. In DNA form, the CDR3 reads TGCAGCGTTGCGGGGGGAGGTAAAAATCAGCCCCAGCATTTT. It yields the protein CSVAGGGKNQPQHF.

This clonotype was recorded a few times. This chain uses TRBV6-5 with TRBJ2-7; D gene uncertain. This CDR3 has 12 residues. The V and J ends lost 5 bases and 6 bases respectively, with 11 bases between them. Looked up from germline, CDR1 is MNHEY and CDR2 is SVGAGI. The CDR3 nucleotides read TGTGCCAGCAGTCCGTCCTGGGGCGAGCAGTACTTC. Translated, it gives CASSPSWGEQYF.

This clonotype was counted many times. This chain connects TRBV9 to TRBJ1-4; no definite D call. CDR1 SGDLS and CDR2 YYNGEE come from the germline V gene. Trimming cost V 0 bases and J 7 bases, with 16 bases left between them. The CDR3 runs to 16 residues. CDR3 bases: TGTGCCAGCAGCGTAGGAGCGGGGAGAGGGAGTGAAAAACTGTTTTTT. Its protein is CASSVGAGRGSEKLFF.

In this sample, this clonotype turned up many times. V and J are TRBV5-6 and TRBJ2-7; no definite D call. Germline values: CDR1 SGHDT, CDR2 YYEEEE. This CDR3 region has 13 residues. V lost 0 bases and J lost 1, with 5 bases in between. The CDR3 nucleotides read TGTGCCAGCAGCTTGGACTTATCCTACGAGCAGTACTTC. Translated: CASSLDLSYEQYF.

This clonotype was detected only a few times. DNA for the CDR3: TGCAGCGTTGGGGGTCTAGCCTACAATGAGCAGTTCTTC. It translates to CSVGGLAYNEQFF. V is TRBV29-1 and J is TRBJ2-1; D remains ambiguous. This CDR3 region has 13 residues. Trimming stripped 4 bases from V and 2 bases from J, with 9 bases between. CDR1 is SQVTM, CDR2 ANQGSEA, per germline.

This clonotype was observed many times. The chain employs TRBV3-1 and TRBJ1-3, with D possibly matching TRBD1 (5 bases). V shed 3 bases and J shed 5 bases, with 14 bases lying between them. CDR1 is LGHDT and CDR2 is YNNKEL in the germline V gene (reference sequence). CDR3 length equals 15 residues. CDR3: CASSHLDTKRNTIYF. CDR3 DNA sequence: TGTGCCAGCAGCCACCTGGACACGAAGCGAAACACCATATATTTT.

This clonotype was observed a handful of times. The chain joins TRBV20-1 to TRBJ1-5, with D tentatively TRBD1 (6 bases). The CDR3 is 14 residues long. V was cut by 3 bases and J by 3 bases, with 12 bases left in between. CDR1 DFQATT and CDR2 SNEGSKA come from the germline V gene (reference sequence). The CDR3 DNA is TGCAGTGCTAGCGTATCAGGGGCCAATCAGCCCCAGCATTTT. This gives the protein CSASVSGANQPQHF.

This clonotype was recorded at least ten times. The J gene is TRBJ1-1, the V gene TRBV10-3; tentative D call: TRBD1 (5 bases). In germline, CDR1 is ENHRY, CDR2 SYGVKD. Trimming left V 4 bases short and J 1 base short, with 7 bases between. CDR3 length equals 13 residues. CDR3 coding DNA: TGTGCCATCAGTGGGGGGGGGAACACTGAAGCTTTCTTT. Its protein product is CAISGGGNTEAFF.

This clonotype was seen a handful of times. The chain combines TRBV20-1 with TRBJ2-2; 8 bases are shared with TRBD2. This CDR3 contains 16 residues. CDR1 is DFQATT, CDR2 SNEGSKA, per germline (reference sequence). V trimming: 3 bases; J trimming: 5 bases; junction bases outside the gene matches: 11. DNA of the CDR3: TGCAGTGCTAGTCCTTCGGGGGGGGCCCGGACCGGGGAGCTGTTTTTT. Translation gives CSASPSGGARTGELFF.

This clonotype was picked up many times. The genes are TRBV25-1 and TRBJ2-7, with D possibly matching TRBD2 (6 bases). The V and J ends lost 0 bases and 3 bases respectively, with 9 bases between them. Germline lookup yields CDR1 MGHDK and CDR2 SYGVNS. The CDR3 loop spans 14 amino acids. The CDR3 nucleotides read TGTGCCAGCAGTGAATACGGGAGTGACTACGAGCAGTACTTC. Translation: CASSEYGSDYEQYF.

This clonotype was counted ten times or more. This chain uses TRBV12-3 or TRBV12-4 with TRBJ2-7, with 12 positions matching TRBD2. V dropped 6 bases and J dropped 5; count of bases not matched to a gene: 5. This CDR3 has 14 amino acids. The CDR3 region is CASRRTSGAHEQYF. In DNA, the CDR3 is TGTGCCAGCAGACGGACTAGCGGGGCTCACGAGCAGTACTTC.

CDR3 sequence: CASSESRGDGYTF. DNA for the CDR3: TGCGCCAGCAGTGAGTCCCGGGGAGATGGCTACACCTTC. The rearrangement links TRBV10-1 to TRBJ1-2, with D unclear. The germline gives CDR1 WNHNN, CDR2 SYGVQD (reference sequence). The CDR3 is 13 amino acids. Trimming took off 0 bases at V and 6 bases at J, with 8 bases between the two ends.

The chain couples TRBV6-2 or TRBV6-3 to TRBJ2-5, with TRBD1 matching over 7 bases. TRBJ2-7 matches the DNA end more closely, so the J call is doubtful. Germline V lookup: CDR1 MNHEY, CDR2 SVGEGT. The CDR3 spans 13 residues. CDR3 DNA: TGTGCCAGCAGTCCCGACAGGGTCTACGAGCAGTACTTC. Protein: CASSPDRVYEQYF.

This clonotype was seen at least ten times. The CDR3 DNA sequence: TGTGCCAGCAGAAGGGACGGCGTTAACTATGGCTACACCTTC. Translating gives CASRRDGVNYGYTF. The chain is built from TRBV6-2 or TRBV6-3 and TRBJ1-2, with TRBD1 as a possible D gene (5 bases). Deletions cut 6 bases from V and 1 base from J, with 12 bases between. This CDR3 comprises 14 residues. Germline CDR1 is MNHEY and CDR2 is SVGEGT.